The rows below give T cell receptor beta chains drawn from one sample of a study of shared T cell receptors in the human thymus. Only in-frame clones appear in the TCRdb table, and some are missing; sequencing was by immunoSEQ multiplex PCR. Of 720,000 or so clones listed, 80% to 90% were seen once; the top ten hold under 0.012%. The sample also formed part of further work on human thymus T cells.

Sequenced material: thymocytes. The receptors originated from a girl under two years old with a congenital heart defect. CDR3s include the opening cysteine and the closing phenylalanine or tryptophan. The order of the fields is J gene, V gene, CDR3 protein.

J: TRBJ2-3
V: TRBV11-2
CDR3: CASSFGGGNPDTQYF

J: TRBJ1-4
V: TRBV28
CDR3: CASIGGVEGEKLFF

J: TRBJ2-1
V: TRBV25-1
CDR3: CASSEARLNNEQFF

J: TRBJ2-5
V: TRBV19
CDR3: CASSCRTSGGLSNQETQYF

J: TRBJ2-7
V: TRBV6-5
CDR3: CASSYSPTVDSYEQYF

J: TRBJ2-5
V: TRBV27
CDR3: CASSFRGGASPRQETQYF

J: TRBJ2-2
V: TRBV14
CDR3: CASSRTGTDNTGELFF

J: TRBJ2-3
V: TRBV6-1
CDR3: CASSGDRQGPSTDTQYF

J: TRBJ1-4
V: TRBV5-8
CDR3: CASSSTRGIANEKLFF

J: TRBJ1-4
V: TRBV28
CDR3: CASSIPGEEKLFF

J: TRBJ2-3
V: TRBV7-3
CDR3: CASSVGLAGNCTYTQYF

J: TRBJ1-5
V: TRBV4-3
CDR3: CASSQGAGEDQPQHF

J: TRBJ1-2
V: TRBV7-9
CDR3: CASSLASGANYGYTF

J: TRBJ1-6
V: TRBV6-1
CDR3: CASSEAAWGRGRSNSPLHF

J: TRBJ1-1
V: TRBV9
CDR3: CASSPKGQMNTEAFF

J: TRBJ2-1
V: TRBV14
CDR3: CASSQVGFSGGSYNEQFF

J: TRBJ2-5
V: TRBV6-1
CDR3: CASSEGRGRKETQYF

J: TRBJ2-6
V: TRBV7-8
CDR3: CASSIVPGQGSGANVLTF

J: TRBJ2-4
V: TRBV7-9
CDR3: CASSSGQTKNIQYF

J: TRBJ1-2
V: TRBV14
CDR3: CASSQDGGAAKVGYGYTF

J: TRBJ1-1
V: TRBV7-4
CDR3: CASFLNRTAKLEAFF

J: TRBJ2-7
V: TRBV6-1
CDR3: CASSRTSGDSYEQYF

J: TRBJ1-3
V: TRBV9
CDR3: CASSPQGQGGNTIYF

J: TRBJ1-1
V: TRBV27
CDR3: CASSSYLDSYEAFF

J: TRBJ1-1
V: TRBV5-6
CDR3: CASSTSTGGDTEAFF

J: TRBJ1-2
V: TRBV7-2
CDR3: CASSFEPGYNYGYTF

J: TRBJ1-5
V: TRBV5-1
CDR3: CASSRGHSQPQHF

J: TRBJ2-5
V: TRBV4-1
CDR3: CASSQDSQETQYF

J: TRBJ1-5
V: TRBV28
CDR3: CASRTEVVSRNQPQHF

J: TRBJ2-7
V: TRBV6-5
CDR3: CATLPRRMGEQYF

J: TRBJ2-2
V: TRBV7-9
CDR3: CASSPRVDRTGSTGELFF

J: TRBJ1-2
V: TRBV5-8
CDR3: CASSLGTGGRGYTF

J: TRBJ1-3
V: TRBV4-1
CDR3: CASSPEGRTGGNTIYF

J: TRBJ2-5
V: TRBV5-1
CDR3: CASSFFGFIGETQYF

J: TRBJ1-1
V: TRBV4-1
CDR3: CASSPITRNTEAFF

J: TRBJ1-1
V: TRBV7-2
CDR3: CASSLEGGGTGENTEAFF

J: TRBJ1-6
V: TRBV19
CDR3: CASSSSRGRDYSPLHF

J: TRBJ2-1
V: TRBV19
CDR3: CASRFVGTEFEQFF

J: TRBJ2-7
V: TRBV7-2
CDR3: CASSFGTRLLAGTYEQYF

J: TRBJ1-4
V: TRBV15
CDR3: CATSRTGSLDTNEKLFF

J: TRBJ1-1
V: TRBV6-1
CDR3: CASSTFMNTEAFF

J: TRBJ1-2
V: TRBV19
CDR3: CASSRQGCYGYTF

J: TRBJ2-5
V: TRBV14
CDR3: CASSLIAGGSLGQETQYF

J: TRBJ2-2
V: TRBV4-1
CDR3: CASSQETDRGLNSGELFF

J: TRBJ1-1
V: TRBV27
CDR3: CASRAGTKVTEAFF

J: TRBJ2-1
V: TRBV7-2
CDR3: CASSGGLAGVDEQFF

J: TRBJ2-2
V: TRBV4-1
CDR3: CASSSHPQMDRGLGTGELFF

J: TRBJ1-2
V: TRBV11-1
CDR3: CASSPGTGEKDGYTF

J: TRBJ1-5
V: TRBV27
CDR3: CASSLSTGDRFGNQPQHF

J: TRBJ1-2
V: TRBV18
CDR3: CASSPGGLSEYGYTF

J: TRBJ1-6
V: TRBV6-5
CDR3: CASSGPRGTYSPLHF

J: TRBJ1-6
V: TRBV7-2
CDR3: CASSVRGTAPRGPLHF